This T cell receptor (beta chain) appears in the sequencing data of a study of shared clonotypes between healthy human individuals. For the study at large: Three plates were used per donor for CD4 naive, three for CD4 memory, two for CD8 naive and one for CD8 memory.

Naive CD8 cells lacked CD45RO, underwent positive selection for CCR7 and left out terminally differentiated effector memory CD45RA+ cells. Sequencing was at deep level. The authors split each subset's genomic DNA evenly across several immunoSEQ plates. The repertoire was sequenced with immunoSEQ multiplex PCR; TCRdb's copy has only in-frame clones and lacks some. The sample lists approximately 2,000,000 clones; around 93% were seen once. This CDR3 contains 14 residues. Germline lookup yields CDR1 KGHSH and CDR2 LQKENI. Deletions cut 7 bases from V and 3 bases from J, with 13 bases between. In the case of this clone: Its specificity is unknown.

General study findings and limits: Non-shared clonotypes had lower generation probabilities than those shared by all four donors.

This sequence was found in a man between 18 and 35 years old in good health. Some clones in this sample may be carry-over from other donors' samples. V usage is TRBV18 and J usage is TRBJ1-5; D might be TRBD1 (5 bases). The source material was naive CD8+ T cells from PBMCs. The CDR3 here is CASCQQAVNQPQHF. The CDR3 DNA reads as TGTGCCAGCTGTCAACAGGCGGTCAATCAGCCCCAGCATTTT.